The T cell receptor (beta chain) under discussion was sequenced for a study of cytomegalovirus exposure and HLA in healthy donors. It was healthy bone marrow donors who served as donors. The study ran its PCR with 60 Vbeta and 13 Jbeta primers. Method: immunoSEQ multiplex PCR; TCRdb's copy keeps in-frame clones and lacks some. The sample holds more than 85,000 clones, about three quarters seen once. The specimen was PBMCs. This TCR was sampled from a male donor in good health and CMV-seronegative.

CDR3 bases: TGTGCCAGCAGTGTAGGGGGCCCAGATACGCAGTATTTT. Amino acid sequence: CASSVGGPDTQYF. The chain uses TRBV27 and TRBJ2-3, with 7 bases aligning to TRBD1. With 5 bases clipped from V and 4 bases from J, the junction kept 3 bases outside the gene matches. The CDR3 totals 13 residues. Germline CDR1 is MNHEY and CDR2 is SMNVEV (reference sequence).